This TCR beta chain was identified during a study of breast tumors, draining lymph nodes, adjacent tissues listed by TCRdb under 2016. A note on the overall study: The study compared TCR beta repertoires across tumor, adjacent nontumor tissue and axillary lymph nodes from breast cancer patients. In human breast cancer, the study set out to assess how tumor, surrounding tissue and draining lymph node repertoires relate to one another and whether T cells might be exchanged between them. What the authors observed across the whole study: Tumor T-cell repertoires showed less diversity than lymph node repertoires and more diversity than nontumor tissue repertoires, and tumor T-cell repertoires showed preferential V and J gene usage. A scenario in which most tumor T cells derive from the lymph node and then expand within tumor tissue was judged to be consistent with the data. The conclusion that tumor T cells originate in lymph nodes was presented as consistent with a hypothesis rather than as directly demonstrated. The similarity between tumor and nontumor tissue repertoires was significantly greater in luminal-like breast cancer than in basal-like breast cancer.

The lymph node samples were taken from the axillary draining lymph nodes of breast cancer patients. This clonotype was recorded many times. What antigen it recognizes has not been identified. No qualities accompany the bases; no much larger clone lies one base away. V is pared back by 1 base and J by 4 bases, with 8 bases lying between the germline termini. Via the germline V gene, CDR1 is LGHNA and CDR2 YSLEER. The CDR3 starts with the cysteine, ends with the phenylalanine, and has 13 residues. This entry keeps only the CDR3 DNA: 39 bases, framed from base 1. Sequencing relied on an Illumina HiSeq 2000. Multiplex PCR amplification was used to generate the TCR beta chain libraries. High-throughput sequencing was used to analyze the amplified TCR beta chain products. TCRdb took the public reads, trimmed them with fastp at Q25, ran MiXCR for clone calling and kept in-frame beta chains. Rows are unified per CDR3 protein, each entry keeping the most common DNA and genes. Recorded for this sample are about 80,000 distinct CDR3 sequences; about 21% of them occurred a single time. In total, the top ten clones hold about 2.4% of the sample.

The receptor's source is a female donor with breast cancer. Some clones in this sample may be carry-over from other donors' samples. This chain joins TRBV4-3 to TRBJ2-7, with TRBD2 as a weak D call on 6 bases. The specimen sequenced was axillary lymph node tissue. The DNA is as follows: TGCGCCAGCAGCCAAGGAAGCGGGTACGAGCAGTACTTC. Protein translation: CASSQGSGYEQYF.